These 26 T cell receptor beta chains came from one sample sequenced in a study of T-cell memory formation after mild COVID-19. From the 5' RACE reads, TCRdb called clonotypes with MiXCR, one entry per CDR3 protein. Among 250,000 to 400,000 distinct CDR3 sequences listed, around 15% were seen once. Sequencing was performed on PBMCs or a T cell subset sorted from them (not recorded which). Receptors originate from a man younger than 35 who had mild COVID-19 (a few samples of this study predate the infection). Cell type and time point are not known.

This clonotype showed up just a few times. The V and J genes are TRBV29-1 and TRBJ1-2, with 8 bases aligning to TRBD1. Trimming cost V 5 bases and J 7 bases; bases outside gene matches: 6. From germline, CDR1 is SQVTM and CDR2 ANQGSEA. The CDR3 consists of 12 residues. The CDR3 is CSVPGQGRGYTF. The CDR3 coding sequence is TGCAGCGTTCCCGGACAGGGACGTGGCTACACCTTC.

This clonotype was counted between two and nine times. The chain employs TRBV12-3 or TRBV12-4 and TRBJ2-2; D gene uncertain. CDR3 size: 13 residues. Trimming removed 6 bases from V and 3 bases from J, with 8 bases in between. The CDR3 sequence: CASSHVYTGELFF. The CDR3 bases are TGTGCCAGCAGCCACGTCTACACCGGGGAGCTGTTTTTT.

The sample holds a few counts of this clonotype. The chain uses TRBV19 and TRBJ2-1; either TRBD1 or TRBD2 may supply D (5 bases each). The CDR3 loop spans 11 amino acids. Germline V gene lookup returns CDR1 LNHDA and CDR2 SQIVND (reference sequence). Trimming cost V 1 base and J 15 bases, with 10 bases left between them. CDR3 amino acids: CASSIGGRGFF. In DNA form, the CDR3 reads TGTGCCAGTAGTATAGGGGGACGAGGGTTCTTC.

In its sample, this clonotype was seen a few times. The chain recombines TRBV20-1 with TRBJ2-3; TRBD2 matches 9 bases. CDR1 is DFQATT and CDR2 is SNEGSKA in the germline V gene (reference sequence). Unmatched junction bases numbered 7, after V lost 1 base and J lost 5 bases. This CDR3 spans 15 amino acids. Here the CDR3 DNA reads TGCAGTGCTAGAGTTAGCGGGGGATTAGTAGATACGCAGTATTTT. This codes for CSARVSGGLVDTQYF.

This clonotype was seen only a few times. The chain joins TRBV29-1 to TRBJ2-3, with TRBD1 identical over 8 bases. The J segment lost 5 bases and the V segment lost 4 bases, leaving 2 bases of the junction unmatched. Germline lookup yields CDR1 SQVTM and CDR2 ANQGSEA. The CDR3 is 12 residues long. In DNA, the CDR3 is TGCAGCGTTGGGACAGGGTTAGATACGCAGTATTTT. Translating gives CSVGTGLDTQYF.

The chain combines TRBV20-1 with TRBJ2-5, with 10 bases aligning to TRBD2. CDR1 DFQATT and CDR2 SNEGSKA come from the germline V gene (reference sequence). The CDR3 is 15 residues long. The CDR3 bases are TGCGGCACGGCGACCAGCGGGGGGGCCTGGGAGACCCAGTACTTC. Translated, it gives CGTATSGGAWETQYF.

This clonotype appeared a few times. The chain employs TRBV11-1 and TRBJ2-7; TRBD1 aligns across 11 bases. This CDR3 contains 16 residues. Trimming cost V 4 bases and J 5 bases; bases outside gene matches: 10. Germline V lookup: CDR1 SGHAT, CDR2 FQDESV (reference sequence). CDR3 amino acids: CASSSPQGQGGHEQYF. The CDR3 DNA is TGTGCCAGCAGCTCGCCGCAGGGACAGGGGGGCCACGAGCAGTACTTC.

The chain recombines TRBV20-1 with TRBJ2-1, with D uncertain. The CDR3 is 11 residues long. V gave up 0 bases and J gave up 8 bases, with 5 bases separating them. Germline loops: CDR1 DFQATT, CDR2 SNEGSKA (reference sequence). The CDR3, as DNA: TGCAGTGCTAGAGATTGGGATGAGCAGTTCTTC. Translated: CSARDWDEQFF.

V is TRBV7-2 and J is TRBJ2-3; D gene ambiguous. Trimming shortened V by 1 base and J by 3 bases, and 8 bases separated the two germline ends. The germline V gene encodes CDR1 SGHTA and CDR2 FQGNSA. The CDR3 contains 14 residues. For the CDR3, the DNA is TGTGCCAGCAGCTTAGTGGAGAGTACAGATACGCAGTATTTT. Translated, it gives CASSLVESTDTQYF.

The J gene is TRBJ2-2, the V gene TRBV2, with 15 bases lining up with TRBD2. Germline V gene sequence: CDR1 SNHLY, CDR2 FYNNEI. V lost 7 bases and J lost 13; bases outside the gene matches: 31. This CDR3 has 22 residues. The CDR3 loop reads CASTQRILPGTSGGIAVLGLFF. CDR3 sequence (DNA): TGTGCCAGCACCCAGCGGATACTCCCAGGGACTAGCGGGGGGATCGCCGTGTTGGGGCTGTTTTTT.

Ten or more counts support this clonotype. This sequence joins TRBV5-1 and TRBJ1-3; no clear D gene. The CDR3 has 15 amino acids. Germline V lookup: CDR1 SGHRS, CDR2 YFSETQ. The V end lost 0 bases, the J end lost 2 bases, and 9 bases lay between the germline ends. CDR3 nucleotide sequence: TGCGCCAGCAGCTTGGGATCCGGGGCTGGAAACACCATATATTTT. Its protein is CASSLGSGAGNTIYF.

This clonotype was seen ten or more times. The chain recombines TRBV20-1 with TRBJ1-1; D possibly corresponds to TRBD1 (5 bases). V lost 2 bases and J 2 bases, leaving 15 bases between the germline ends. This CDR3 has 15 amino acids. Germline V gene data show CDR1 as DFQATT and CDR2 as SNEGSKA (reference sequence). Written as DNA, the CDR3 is TGCAGTGCTAGACCCCCCCTGGGACCTAACACTGAAGCTTTCTTT. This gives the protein CSARPPLGPNTEAFF.

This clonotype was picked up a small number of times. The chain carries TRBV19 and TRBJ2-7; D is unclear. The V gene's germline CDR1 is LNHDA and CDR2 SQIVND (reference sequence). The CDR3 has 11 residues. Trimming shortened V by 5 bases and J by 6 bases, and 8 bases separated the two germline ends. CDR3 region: CASSWGSEQYF. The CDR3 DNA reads TGTGCCAGTAGTTGGGGAAGCGAGCAGTACTTC.

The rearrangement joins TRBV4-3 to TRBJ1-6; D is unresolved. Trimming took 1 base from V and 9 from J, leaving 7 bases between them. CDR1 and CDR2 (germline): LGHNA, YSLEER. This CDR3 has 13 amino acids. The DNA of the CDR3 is TGCGCCAGCAGCCAAGTAAATGGTTCACCCCTCCACTTT. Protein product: CASSQVNGSPLHF.

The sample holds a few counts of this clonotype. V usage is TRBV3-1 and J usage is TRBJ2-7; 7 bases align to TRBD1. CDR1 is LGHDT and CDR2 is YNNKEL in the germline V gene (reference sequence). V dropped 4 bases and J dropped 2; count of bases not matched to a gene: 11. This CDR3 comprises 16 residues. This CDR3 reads CASSLSSGRGTYEQYF. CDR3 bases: TGTGCCAGCAGCCTGTCTTCGGGCAGGGGGACCTACGAGCAGTACTTC.

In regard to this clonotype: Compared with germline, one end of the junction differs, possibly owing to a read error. The CDR3 coding sequence is TGTGCCAGCAGCTTGGGACTAGCGGGGGTTCTAGCCAAAAACATTAAGTACTTC. The encoded protein is CASSLGLAGVLAKNIKYF. The chain is built from TRBV7-2 and TRBJ2-4; TRBD2 aligns across 14 bases. CDR1 SGHTA and CDR2 FQGNSA come from the germline V gene. The CDR3 contains 18 residues.

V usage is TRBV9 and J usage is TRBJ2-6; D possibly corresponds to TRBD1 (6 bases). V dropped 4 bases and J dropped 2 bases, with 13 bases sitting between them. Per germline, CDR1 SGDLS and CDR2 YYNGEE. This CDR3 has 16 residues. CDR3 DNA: TGTGCCAGCAGCATCCTAGGGGGAACTGGGGCCAACGTCCTGACTTTC. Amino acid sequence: CASSILGGTGANVLTF. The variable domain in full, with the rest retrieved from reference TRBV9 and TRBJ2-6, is DSGVTQTPKHLITATGQRVTLRCSPRSGDLSVYWYQQSLDQGLQFLIQYYNGEERAKGNILERFSAQQFPDLHSELNLSSLELGDSALYFCASSILGGTGANVLTFGAGSRLTVL.

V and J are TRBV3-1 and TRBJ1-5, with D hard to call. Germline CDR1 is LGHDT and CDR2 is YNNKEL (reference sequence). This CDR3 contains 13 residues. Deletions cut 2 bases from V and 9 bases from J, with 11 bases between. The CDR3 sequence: CASSQYRYPPQHF. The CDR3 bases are TGTGCCAGCAGCCAATATAGATATCCGCCCCAGCATTTT. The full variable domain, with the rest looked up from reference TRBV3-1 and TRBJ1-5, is DTAVSQTPKYLVTQMGNDKSIKCEQNLGHDTMYWYKQDSKKFLKIMFSYNNKELIINETVPNRFSPKSPDKAHLNLHINSLELGDSAVYFCASSQYRYPPQHFGDGTRLSIL.

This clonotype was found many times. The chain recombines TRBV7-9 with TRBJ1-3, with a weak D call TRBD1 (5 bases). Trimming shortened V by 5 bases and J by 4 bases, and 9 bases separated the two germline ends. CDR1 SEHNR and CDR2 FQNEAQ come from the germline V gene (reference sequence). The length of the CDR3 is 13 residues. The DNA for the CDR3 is TGTGCCAGCAGCCAGGGTGCGGGAAACACCATATATTTT. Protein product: CASSQGAGNTIYF.

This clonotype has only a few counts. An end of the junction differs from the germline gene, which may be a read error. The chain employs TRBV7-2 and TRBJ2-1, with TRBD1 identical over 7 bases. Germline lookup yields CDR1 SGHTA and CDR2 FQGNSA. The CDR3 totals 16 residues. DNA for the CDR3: TGTGACAGCAGCTTAGGGCTTCCGGGACAGTACAATGAGCAGTTCTTC. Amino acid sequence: CDSSLGLPGQYNEQFF.

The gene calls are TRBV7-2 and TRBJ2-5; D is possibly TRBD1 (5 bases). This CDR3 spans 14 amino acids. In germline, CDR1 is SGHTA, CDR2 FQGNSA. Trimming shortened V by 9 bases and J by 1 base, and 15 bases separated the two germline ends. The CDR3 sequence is CASRSGAFQETQYF. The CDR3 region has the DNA TGTGCCAGTCGATCTGGGGCCTTCCAAGAGACCCAGTACTTC.

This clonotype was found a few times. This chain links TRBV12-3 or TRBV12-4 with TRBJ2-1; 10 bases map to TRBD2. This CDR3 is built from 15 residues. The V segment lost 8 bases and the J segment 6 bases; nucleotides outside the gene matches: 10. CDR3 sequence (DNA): TGTGCCAGCGGTCCTGGGCCTAGCGGGGGCAATGAGCAGTTCTTC. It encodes CASGPGPSGGNEQFF.

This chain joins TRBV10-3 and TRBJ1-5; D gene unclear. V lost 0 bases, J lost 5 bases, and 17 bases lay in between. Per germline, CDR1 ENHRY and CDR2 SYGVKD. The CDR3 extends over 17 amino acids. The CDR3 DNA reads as TGTGCCATCAGTGAGTCGGTTGGGCCAGGTCGGGATCAGCCCCAGCATTTT. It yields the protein CAISESVGPGRDQPQHF.

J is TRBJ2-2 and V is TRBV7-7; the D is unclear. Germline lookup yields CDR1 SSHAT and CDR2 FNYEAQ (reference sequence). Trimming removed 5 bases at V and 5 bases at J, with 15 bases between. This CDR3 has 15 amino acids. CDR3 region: CASSQGNRRTGELFF. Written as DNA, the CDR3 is TGTGCCAGCAGCCAAGGGAACCGCCGTACCGGGGAGCTGTTTTTT.

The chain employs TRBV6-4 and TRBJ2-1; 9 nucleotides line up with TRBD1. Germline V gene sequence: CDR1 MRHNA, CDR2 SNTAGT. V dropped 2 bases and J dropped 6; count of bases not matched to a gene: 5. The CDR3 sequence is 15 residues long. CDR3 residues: CASSDGTGNRNEQFF. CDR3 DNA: TGTGCCAGCAGTGACGGGACAGGGAACCGCAATGAGCAGTTCTTC.

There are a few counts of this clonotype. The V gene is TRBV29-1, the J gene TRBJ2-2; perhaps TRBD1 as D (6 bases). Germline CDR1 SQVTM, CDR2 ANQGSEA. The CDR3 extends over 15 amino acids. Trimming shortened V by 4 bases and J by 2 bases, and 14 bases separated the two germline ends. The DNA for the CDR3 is TGCAGCGTTGCCGAGGACAGTCAAAACACCGGGGAGCTGTTTTTT. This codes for CSVAEDSQNTGELFF.